This T cell receptor (beta chain) was sequenced for a study of prognosis after radiotherapy for stage I lung cancer. Whole-study context: For radiotherapy, patients got SBRT split into 3 to 5 fractions, giving a biologically effective dose of at least 100 Gy.

This clonotype was seen repeatedly, ten times or more. Germline V gene lookup returns CDR1 SGDLS and CDR2 YYNGEE. Germline trimming cut 1 base from V and 9 bases from J; bases unmatched to any gene: 14. The CDR3 contains 16 residues. Genomic DNA was the source, and TCR beta CDR3 was amplified from it by two-round multiplex PCR. Primers specific to each TRBV and TRBJ gene drove first-round PCR. One entry per CDR3 protein results from TCRdb running MiXCR on the multiplex PCR reads. The sample carries 30,000 to 40,000 distinct CDR3 sequences, around 30% recorded once. Node negativity on CT and PET/CT was present in all patients, alongside an absence of prior chemotherapy, radiotherapy or other malignancies.

The TCR sequence derives from a donor aged 50 or older with non-small cell lung cancer. The input for sequencing was PBMCs, taken before or after stereotactic body radiation therapy (not recorded which). The gene calls are TRBV9 and TRBJ2-7, with TRBD1 identical over 9 bases. The CDR3: CASSVTRGQGKIGQYF. The CDR3 nucleotides read TGTGCCAGCAGCGTAACCCGGGGACAGGGTAAAATTGGGCAGTACTTC.